The clone carrying this TCR beta chain was seen many times. Its antigen is not identified. TCRdb reprocessed the RT-PCR reads via MiXCR and lists one record per CDR3 protein. The table has 550,000 to 800,000 distinct CDR3 sequences, around 14% seen once. This entry comes from a study of response to subunit inactivated influenza vaccine. Study-wide results and limits: The authors proposed limited new T cell recruitment per seasonal influenza vaccination.

The J segment lost 1 base and the V segment lost 1 base, leaving 6 bases of the junction unmatched. There are 15 residues in the CDR3. From germline, CDR1 is DFQATT and CDR2 SNEGSKA (reference sequence). This TCR came from a man between 45 and 60 years old who received an inactivated influenza vaccine. The rearrangement joins TRBV20-1 to TRBJ1-2, with 7 bases matching TRBD1. Here the sequenced sample was PBMCs from blood, taken around 15 days before vaccination. The CDR3 region has the DNA TGCAGTGCTAGAGTAATGTCAGGGGGTAACTATGGCTACACCTTC. Its protein product is CSARVMSGGNYGYTF.